Given below is one T cell receptor beta chain in context. Its antigen remains unknown. Clones were sequenced by immunoSEQ multiplex PCR, and TCRdb holds only the in-frame ones, with some missing. The data contain more than 150,000 clones, 80% to 90% of them singletons. The data derive from a study of radiation and T cells in renal cell carcinoma. The overall study: Nephrectomy followed 15 Gy stereotactic body radiation by 4 weeks.

Study observations and caveats: Top tumor clonotypes rose in blood 2 weeks post-radiation, then contracted. No pretreatment tumor biopsies were available for baseline clonotypes.

The time point is: blood 2 weeks post-SBRT. The sample's treatment: 15 Gy SBRT to primary tumor, nephrectomy 4 weeks later. The patient's renal cell carcinoma had clear cell pathology. Sequencing was performed on blood, taken from a patient whose treatment included radiotherapy and nephrectomy. The clonotype comes from a woman between 50 and 59 years old with renal cell carcinoma.

The CDR3 loop reads CASSRRTGSGEKLFF. In nucleotides, the CDR3 is TGTGCCAGCAGCCGAAGGACAGGGTCTGGTGAAAAACTGTTTTTT. The V call is TRBV27, the J call TRBJ1-4, with 8 bases lining up with TRBD1. Per germline, CDR1 MNHEY and CDR2 SMNVEV (reference sequence). The V segment lost 6 bases and the J segment 7 bases; nucleotides outside the gene matches: 10. This CDR3 is built from 15 residues.